This T cell receptor beta chain is from a study of cytomegalovirus exposure and HLA in healthy donors. Study in general: About 85 million unique TCRs from HLA-typed donors were held in an early release of data. Findings and limits, study-wide: Roughly uniform sequencing depth across donors was assumed, possibly incorrectly. Upon later analysis, TCR association rates were observed to vary by HLA locus, being highest for DRB1 and lowest for HLA-C. HLA alleles showed associations with approximately 15,000 TCR beta sequences in a later analysis, at a 0.05 false discovery rate.

Primers for the PCR totalled 60 Vbeta and 13 Jbeta. Sequencing was performed with immunoSEQ multiplex PCR; in TCRdb, only in-frame clones are kept and a portion is missing. The ten top clones account for less than 15%, within a sample of tens of thousands of clones. Germline values: CDR1 ENHRY, CDR2 SYGVKD. Germline trimming cut 0 bases from V and 2 bases from J; bases unmatched to any gene: 8. The CDR3 is 18 amino acids. About this clone: Its antigen remains unidentified.

This receptor was taken from a woman aged 25 to 39 in good health and CMV-seropositive. The sequenced sample consisted of PBMCs. This chain connects TRBV10-3 to TRBJ2-5; 11 nucleotides agree with TRBD2. DNA of the CDR3: TGTGCCATCAGTGAGTCCGTAGCGGGGGGGCCAAGACAAGAGACCCAGTACTTC. It specifies CAISESVAGGPRQETQYF.